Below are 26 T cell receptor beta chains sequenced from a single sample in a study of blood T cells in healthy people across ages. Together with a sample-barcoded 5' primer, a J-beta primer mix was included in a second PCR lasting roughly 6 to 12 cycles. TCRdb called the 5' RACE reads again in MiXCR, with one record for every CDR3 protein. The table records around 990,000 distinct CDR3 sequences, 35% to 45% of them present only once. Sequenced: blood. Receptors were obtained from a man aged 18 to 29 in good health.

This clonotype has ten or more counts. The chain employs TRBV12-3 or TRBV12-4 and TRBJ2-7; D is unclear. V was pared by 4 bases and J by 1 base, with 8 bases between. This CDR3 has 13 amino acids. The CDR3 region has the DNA TGTGCCAGCAGTTATAAGGGTTCCTACGAGCAGTACTTC. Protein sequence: CASSYKGSYEQYF.

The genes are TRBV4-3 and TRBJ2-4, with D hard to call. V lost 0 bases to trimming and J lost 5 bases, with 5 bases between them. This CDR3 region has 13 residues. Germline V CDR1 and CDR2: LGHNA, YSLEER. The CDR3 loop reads CASSQDQENIQYF. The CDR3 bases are TGCGCCAGCAGCCAAGACCAAGAAAACATTCAGTACTTC.

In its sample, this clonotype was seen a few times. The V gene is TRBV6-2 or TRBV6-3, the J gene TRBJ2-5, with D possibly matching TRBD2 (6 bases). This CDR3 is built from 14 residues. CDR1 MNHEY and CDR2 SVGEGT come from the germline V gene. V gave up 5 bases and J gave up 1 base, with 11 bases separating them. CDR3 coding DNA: TGTGCCAGCAGTCCTCGGACTACCCAAGAGACCCAGTACTTC. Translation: CASSPRTTQETQYF.

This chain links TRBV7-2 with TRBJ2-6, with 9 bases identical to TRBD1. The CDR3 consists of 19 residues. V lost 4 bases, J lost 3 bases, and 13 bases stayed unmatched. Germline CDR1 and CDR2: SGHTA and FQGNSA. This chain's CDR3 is CASSSALGQGVFGANVLTF. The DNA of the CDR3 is TGTGCCAGCAGCTCCGCGCTGGGACAGGGTGTCTTTGGGGCCAACGTCCTGACTTTC.

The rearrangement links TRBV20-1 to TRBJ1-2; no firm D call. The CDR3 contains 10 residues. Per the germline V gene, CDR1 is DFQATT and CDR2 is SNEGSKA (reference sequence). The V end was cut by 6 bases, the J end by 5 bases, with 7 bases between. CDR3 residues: CSAGLYGYTF. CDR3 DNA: TGCAGTGCAGGCCTGTATGGCTACACCTTC.

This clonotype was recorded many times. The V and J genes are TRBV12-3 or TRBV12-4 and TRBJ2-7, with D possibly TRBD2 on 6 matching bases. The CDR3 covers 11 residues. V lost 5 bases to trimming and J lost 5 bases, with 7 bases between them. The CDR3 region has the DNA TGTGCCAGCAGTCGCGGGAACGAGCAGTACTTC. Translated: CASSRGNEQYF.

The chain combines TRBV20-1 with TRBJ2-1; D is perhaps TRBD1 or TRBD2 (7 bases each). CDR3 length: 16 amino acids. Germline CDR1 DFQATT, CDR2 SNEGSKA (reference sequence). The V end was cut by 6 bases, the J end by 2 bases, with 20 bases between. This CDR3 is CSAPRGGASTYNEQFF. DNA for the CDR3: TGCAGTGCCCCCAGGGGGGGGGCCTCAACCTACAATGAGCAGTTCTTC.

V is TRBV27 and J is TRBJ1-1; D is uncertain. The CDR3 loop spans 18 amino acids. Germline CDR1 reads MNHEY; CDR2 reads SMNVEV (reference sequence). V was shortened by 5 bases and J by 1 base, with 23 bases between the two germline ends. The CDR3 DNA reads TGTGCCAGCAGTCCCCGACCCAAATCCTCGAATCCGAACACTGAAGCTTTCTTT. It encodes CASSPRPKSSNPNTEAFF.

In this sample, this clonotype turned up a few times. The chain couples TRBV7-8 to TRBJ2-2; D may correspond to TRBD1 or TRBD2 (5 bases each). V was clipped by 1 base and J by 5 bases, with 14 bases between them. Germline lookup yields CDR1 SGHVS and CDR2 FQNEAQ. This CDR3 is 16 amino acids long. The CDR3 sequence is CASSLGLGDRTGELFF. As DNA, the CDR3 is TGTGCCAGCAGCTTAGGGCTGGGGGATCGTACCGGGGAGCTGTTTTTT.

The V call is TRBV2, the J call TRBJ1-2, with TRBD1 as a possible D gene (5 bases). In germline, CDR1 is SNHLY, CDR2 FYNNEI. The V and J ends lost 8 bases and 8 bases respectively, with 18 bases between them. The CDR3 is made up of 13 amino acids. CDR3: CASLIWTGLGYTF. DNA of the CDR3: TGTGCCAGCCTAATTTGGACGGGACTAGGCTACACCTTC.

CDR3 amino acids: CASSADRGNSPLHF. Written as DNA, the CDR3 is TGTGCCAGCAGCGCCGACAGGGGTAATTCACCCCTCCACTTT. The chain couples TRBV28 to TRBJ1-6, with 8 bases fitting TRBD1. Looked up from germline, CDR1 is MDHEN and CDR2 is SYDVKM. Unmatched junction bases numbered 4, after V lost 6 bases and J lost 6 bases. The CDR3 runs 14 residues.

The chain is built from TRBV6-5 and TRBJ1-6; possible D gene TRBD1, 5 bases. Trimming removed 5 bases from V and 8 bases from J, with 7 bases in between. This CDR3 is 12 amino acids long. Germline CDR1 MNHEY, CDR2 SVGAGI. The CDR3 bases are TGTGCCAGCAGTACGGGGGATTCACCCCTCCACTTT. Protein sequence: CASSTGDSPLHF.

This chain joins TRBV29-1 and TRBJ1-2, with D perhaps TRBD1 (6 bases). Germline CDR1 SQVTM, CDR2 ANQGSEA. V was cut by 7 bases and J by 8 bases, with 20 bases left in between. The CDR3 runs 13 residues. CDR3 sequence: CSASGVILRGYTF. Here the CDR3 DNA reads TGCAGCGCGTCAGGGGTGATTTTGCGCGGCTACACCTTC.

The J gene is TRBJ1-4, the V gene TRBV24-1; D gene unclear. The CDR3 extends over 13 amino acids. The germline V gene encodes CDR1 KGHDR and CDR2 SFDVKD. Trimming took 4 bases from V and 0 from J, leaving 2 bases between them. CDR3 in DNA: TGTGCCACCAGTGACCCAACTAATGAAAAACTGTTTTTT. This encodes CATSDPTNEKLFF.

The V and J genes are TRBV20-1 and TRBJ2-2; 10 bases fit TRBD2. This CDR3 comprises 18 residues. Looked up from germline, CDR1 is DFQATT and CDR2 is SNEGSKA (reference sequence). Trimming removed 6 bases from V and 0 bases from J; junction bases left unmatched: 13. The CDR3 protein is CSARGLAGVNTNTGELFF. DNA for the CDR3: TGCAGTGCCCGGGGTCTAGCGGGGGTTAATACGAACACCGGGGAGCTGTTTTTT.

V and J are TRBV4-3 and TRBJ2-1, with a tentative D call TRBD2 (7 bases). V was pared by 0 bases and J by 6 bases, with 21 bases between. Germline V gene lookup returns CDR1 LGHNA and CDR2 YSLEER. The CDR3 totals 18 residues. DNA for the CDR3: TGCGCCAGCAGCCAAGATCCTGCTGGCGGGGGCTTGGGCAATGAGCAGTTCTTC. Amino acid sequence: CASSQDPAGGGLGNEQFF.

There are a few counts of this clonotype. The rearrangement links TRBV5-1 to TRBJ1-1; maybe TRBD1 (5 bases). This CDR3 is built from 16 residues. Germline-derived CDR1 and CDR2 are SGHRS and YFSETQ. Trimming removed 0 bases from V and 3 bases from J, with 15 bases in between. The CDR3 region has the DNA TGCGCCAGCAGCTTGGCGTCAGGGAAATGGGACACTGAAGCTTTCTTT. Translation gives CASSLASGKWDTEAFF.

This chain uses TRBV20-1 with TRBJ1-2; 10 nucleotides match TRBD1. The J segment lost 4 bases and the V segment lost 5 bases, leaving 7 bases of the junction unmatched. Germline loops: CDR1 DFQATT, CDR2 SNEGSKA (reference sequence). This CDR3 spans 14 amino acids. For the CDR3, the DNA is TGCAGTGCTCCTAGACAGGGGGCGAGCTATGGCTACACCTTC. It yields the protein CSAPRQGASYGYTF.

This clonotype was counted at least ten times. DNA for the CDR3: TGTGCCAGCAGTCCAGACAGGGTCTACTACGAGCAGTACTTC. It specifies CASSPDRVYYEQYF. The chain joins TRBV12-3 or TRBV12-4 to TRBJ2-7; 7 bases agree with TRBD1. V was clipped by 5 bases and J by 3 bases; unmatched bases: 7. The CDR3 runs to 14 residues.

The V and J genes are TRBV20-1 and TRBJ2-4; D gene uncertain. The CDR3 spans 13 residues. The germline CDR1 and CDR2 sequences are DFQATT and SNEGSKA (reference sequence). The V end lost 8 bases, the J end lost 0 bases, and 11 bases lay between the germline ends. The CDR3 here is CSIADVAKNIQYF. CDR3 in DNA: TGCAGTATTGCGGACGTAGCCAAAAACATTCAGTACTTC.

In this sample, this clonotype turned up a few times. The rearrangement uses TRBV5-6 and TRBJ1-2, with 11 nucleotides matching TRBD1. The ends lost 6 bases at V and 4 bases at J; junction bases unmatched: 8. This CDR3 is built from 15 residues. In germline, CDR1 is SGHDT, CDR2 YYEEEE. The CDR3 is CASTSGQGVFYGYTF. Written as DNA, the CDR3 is TGTGCCAGCACCTCGGGACAGGGGGTTTTCTATGGCTACACCTTC. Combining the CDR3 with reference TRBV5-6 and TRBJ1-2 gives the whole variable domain DAGVTQSPTHLIKTRGQQVTLRCSPKSGHDTVSWYQQALGQGPQFIFQYYEEEERQRGNFPDRFSGHQFPNYSSELNVNALLLGDSALYLCASTSGQGVFYGYTFGSGTRLTVV.

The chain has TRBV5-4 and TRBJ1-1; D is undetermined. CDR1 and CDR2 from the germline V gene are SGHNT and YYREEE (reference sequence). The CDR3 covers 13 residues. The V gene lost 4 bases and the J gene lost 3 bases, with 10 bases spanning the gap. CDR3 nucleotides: TGTGCCAGCAGCATAGAGTCTTACACTGAAGCTTTCTTT. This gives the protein CASSIESYTEAFF.

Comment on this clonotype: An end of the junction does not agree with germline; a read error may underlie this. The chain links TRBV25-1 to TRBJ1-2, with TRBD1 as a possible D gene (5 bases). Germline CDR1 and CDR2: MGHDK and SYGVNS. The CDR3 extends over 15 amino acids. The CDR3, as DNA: TGTACCAGCAGTGAAGCGTCAGGGTATAATCGTGGCTACACCTTC. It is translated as CTSSEASGYNRGYTF.

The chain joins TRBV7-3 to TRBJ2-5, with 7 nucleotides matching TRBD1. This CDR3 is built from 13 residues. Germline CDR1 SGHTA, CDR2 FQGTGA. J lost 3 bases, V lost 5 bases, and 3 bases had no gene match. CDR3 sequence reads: CASSTTGEETQYF. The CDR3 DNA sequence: TGTGCCAGCAGCACCACAGGGGAAGAGACCCAGTACTTC.

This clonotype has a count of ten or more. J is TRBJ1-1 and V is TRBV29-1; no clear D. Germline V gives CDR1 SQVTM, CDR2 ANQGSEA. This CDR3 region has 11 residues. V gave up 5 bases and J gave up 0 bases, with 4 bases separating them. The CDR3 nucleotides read TGCAGCGTTCGGGTGAACACTGAAGCTTTCTTT. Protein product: CSVRVNTEAFF.

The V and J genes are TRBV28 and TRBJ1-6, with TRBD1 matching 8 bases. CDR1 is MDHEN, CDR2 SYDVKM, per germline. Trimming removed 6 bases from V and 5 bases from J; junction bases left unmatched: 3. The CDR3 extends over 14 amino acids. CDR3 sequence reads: CASRPGGHNSPLHF. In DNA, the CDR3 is TGTGCCAGCAGGCCAGGGGGCCATAATTCACCCCTCCACTTT.